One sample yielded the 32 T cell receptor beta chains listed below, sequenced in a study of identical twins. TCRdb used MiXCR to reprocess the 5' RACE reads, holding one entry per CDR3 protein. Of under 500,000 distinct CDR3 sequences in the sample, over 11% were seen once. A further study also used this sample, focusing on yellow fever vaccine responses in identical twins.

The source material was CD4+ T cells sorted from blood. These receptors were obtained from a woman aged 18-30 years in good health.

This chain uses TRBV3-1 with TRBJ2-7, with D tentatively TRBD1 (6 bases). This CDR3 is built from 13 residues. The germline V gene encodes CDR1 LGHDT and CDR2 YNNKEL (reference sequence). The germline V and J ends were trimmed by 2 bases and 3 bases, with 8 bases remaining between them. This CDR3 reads CASSQTGNYEQYF. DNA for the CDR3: TGTGCCAGCAGCCAAACAGGGAACTACGAGCAGTACTTC.

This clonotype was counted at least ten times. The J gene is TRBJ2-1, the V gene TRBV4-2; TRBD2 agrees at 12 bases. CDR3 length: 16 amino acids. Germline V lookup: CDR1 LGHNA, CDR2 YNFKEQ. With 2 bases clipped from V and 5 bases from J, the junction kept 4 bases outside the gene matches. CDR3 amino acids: CASSQLLAGGNNEQFF. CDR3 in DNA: TGTGCCAGCAGCCAACTACTAGCGGGGGGTAACAATGAGCAGTTCTTC.

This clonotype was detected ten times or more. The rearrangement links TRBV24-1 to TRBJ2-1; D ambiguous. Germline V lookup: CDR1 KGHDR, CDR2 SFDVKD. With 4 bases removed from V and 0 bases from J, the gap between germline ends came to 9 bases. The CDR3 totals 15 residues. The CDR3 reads CATSDASSSYNEQFF. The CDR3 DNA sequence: TGTGCCACCAGTGACGCGTCCAGCTCCTACAATGAGCAGTTCTTC.

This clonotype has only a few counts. As DNA, the CDR3 is TGTGCCAGCAGCTCAGCGGCGCGGGGGCAAGAGACCCAGTACTTC. This encodes CASSSAARGQETQYF. The chain employs TRBV28 and TRBJ2-5; 7 nucleotides match TRBD2. Trimming took 6 bases from V and 2 from J; bases not matched to a gene: 9. The germline V gene encodes CDR1 MDHEN and CDR2 SYDVKM. There are 15 residues in the CDR3.

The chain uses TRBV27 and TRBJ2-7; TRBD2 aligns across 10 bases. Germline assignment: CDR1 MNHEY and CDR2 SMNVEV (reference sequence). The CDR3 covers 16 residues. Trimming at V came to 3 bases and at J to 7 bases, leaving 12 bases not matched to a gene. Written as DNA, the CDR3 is TGTGCCAGCAGTTTTGAGTCCCTAGCGGGAGTATGGGAGCAGTACTTC. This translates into CASSFESLAGVWEQYF.

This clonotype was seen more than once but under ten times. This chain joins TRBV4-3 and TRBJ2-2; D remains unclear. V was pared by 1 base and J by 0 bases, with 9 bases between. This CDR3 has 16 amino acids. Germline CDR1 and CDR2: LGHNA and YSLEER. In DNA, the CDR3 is TGCGCCAGCAGCCAAGTGGCTGTCGCGAACACCGGGGAGCTGTTTTTT. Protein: CASSQVAVANTGELFF.

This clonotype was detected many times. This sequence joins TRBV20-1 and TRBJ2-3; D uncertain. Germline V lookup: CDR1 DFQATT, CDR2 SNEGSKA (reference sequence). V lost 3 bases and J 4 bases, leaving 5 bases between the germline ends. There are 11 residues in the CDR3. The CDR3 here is CSASLSDTQYF. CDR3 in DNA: TGCAGTGCTAGTTTGTCAGATACGCAGTATTTT.

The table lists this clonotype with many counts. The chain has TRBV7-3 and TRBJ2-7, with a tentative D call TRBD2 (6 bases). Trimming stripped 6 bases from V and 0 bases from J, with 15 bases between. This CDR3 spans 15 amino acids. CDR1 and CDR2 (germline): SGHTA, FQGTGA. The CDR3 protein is CASRRGGDLSYEQYF. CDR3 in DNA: TGTGCCAGCAGACGAGGCGGGGACCTCTCCTACGAGCAGTACTTC.

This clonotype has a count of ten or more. CDR3 nucleotides: TGTGCCATCAGTGGGGACAGGGCCAATCAGCCCCAGCATTTT. This translates into CAISGDRANQPQHF. This chain uses TRBV10-3 with TRBJ1-5, with TRBD1 matching 9 bases. The CDR3 spans 14 residues. Germline CDR1 and CDR2: ENHRY and SYGVKD. J was trimmed by 3 bases and V by 4 bases; bases with no gene match: 1.

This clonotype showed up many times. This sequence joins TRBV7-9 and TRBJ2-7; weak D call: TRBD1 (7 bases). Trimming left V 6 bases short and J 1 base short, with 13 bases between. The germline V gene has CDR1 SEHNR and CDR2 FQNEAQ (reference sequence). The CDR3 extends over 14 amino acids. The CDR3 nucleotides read TGTGCCAGCAGTTCCCAGGGGGGATCCTACGAGCAGTACTTC. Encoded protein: CASSSQGGSYEQYF.

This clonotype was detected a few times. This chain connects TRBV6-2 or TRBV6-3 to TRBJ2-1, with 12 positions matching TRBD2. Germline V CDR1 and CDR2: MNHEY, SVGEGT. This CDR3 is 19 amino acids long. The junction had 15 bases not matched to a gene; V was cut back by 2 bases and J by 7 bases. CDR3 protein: CASSYRAASGRAWRNEQFF. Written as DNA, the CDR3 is TGTGCCAGCAGTTACCGCGCGGCTAGCGGGAGGGCCTGGAGGAATGAGCAGTTCTTC.

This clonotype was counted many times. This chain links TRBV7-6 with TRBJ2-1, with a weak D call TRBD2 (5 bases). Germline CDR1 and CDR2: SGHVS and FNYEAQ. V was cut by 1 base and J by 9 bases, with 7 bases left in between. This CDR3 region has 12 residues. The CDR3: CASSLVEGEQFF. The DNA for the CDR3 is TGTGCCAGCAGCTTAGTAGAGGGTGAGCAGTTCTTC.

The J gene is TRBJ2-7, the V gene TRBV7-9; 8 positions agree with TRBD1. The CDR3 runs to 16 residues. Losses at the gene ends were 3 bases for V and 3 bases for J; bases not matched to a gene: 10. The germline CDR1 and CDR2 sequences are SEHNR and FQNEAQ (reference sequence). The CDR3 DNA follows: TGTGCCAGCAGCTTTCGACAGGGGTTAGAAAGCTACGAGCAGTACTTC. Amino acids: CASSFRQGLESYEQYF.

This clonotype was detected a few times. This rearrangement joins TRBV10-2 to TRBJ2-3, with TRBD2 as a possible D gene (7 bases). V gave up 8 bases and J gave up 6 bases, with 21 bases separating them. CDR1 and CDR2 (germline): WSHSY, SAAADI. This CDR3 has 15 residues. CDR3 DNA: TGCGCCAGCTTGAGTAGGGGGGGGGCCTGGGATACGCAGTATTTT. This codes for CASLSRGGAWDTQYF.

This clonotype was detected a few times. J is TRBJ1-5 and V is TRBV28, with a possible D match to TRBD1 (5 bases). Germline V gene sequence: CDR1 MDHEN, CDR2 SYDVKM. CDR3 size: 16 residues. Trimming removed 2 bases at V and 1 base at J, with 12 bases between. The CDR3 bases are TGTGCCAGCAGTTTAATAGACAGAGTAAGCAATCAGCCCCAGCATTTT. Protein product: CASSLIDRVSNQPQHF.

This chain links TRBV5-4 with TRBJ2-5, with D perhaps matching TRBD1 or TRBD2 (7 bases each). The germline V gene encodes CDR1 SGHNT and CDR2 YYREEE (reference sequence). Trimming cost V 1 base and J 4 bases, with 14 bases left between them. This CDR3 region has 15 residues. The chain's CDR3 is CASSLSSRGGETQYF. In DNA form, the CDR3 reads TGTGCCAGCAGCTTGAGCTCCAGGGGGGGAGAGACCCAGTACTTC.

CDR3 sequence (DNA): TGCAGTGCTAGTGCTAGCGGGAGGATAACGCAGTATTTT. Residues: CSASASGRITQYF. J is TRBJ2-3 and V is TRBV20-1, with TRBD2 identical over 11 bases. The J segment lost 9 bases and the V segment lost 3 bases, leaving 5 bases of the junction unmatched. The V gene's germline CDR1 is DFQATT and CDR2 SNEGSKA (reference sequence). This CDR3 spans 13 amino acids.

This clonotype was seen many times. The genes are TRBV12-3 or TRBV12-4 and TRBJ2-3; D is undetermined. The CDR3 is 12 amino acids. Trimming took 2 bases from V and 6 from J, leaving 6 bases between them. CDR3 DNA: TGTGCCAGCAGTTTATTTGGGGATACGCAGTATTTT. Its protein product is CASSLFGDTQYF.

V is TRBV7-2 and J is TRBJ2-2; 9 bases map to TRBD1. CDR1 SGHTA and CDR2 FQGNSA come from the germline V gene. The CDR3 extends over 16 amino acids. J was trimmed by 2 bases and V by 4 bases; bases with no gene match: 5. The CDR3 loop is CASSSGQGRNTGELFF. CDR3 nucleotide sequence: TGTGCCAGCAGCTCCGGACAGGGGAGAAACACCGGGGAGCTGTTTTTT.

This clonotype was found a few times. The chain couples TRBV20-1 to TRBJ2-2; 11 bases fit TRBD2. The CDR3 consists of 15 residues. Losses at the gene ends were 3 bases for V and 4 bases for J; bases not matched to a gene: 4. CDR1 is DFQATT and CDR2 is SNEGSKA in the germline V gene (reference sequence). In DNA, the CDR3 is TGCAGTGCTAGCAGGCTAGCGGGAGGCACCGGGGAGCTGTTTTTT. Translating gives CSASRLAGGTGELFF.

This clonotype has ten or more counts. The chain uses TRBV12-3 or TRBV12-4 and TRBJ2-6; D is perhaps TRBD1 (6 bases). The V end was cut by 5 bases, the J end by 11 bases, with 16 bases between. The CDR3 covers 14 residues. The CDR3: CASSPDRPLDVLTF. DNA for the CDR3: TGTGCCAGCAGTCCCGACAGGCCGTTGGACGTCCTGACTTTC.

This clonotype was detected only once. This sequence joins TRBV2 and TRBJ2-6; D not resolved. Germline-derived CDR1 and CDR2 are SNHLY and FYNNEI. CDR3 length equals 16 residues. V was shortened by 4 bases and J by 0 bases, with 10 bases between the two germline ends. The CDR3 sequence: CASSAHSNSGANVLTF. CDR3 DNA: TGTGCCAGCAGTGCCCACAGCAACTCTGGGGCCAACGTCCTGACTTTC.

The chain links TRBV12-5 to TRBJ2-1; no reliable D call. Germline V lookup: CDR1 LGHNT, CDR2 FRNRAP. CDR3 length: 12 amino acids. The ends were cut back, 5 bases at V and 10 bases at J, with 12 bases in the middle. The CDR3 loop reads CASGPQGREQFF. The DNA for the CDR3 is TGTGCTAGTGGTCCCCAAGGACGGGAGCAGTTCTTC.

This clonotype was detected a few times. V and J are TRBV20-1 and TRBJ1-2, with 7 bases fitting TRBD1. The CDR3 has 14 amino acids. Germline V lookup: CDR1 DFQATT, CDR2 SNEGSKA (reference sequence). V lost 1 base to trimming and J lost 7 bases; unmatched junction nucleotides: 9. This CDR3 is CSARAGGTSVGYTF. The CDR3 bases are TGCAGTGCTAGAGCAGGGGGTACGAGTGTTGGCTACACCTTC.

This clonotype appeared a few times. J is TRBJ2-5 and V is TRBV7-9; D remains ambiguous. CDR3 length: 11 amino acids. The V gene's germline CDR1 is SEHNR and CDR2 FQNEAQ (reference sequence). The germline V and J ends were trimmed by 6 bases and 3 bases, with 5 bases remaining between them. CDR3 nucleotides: TGTGCCAGCAGTGGGGAAGAGACCCAGTACTTC. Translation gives CASSGEETQYF.

The CDR3 DNA follows: TGTGCCAGCAGCTTAATTCGGCTAGCGGGGGGAAATACTGACAATGAGCAGTTCTTC. Its translation is CASSLIRLAGGNTDNEQFF. This chain connects TRBV11-2 to TRBJ2-1; 11 positions agree with TRBD2. This CDR3 has 19 amino acids. The J segment lost 5 bases and the V segment lost 2 bases, leaving 14 bases of the junction unmatched. In germline, CDR1 is SGHAT, CDR2 FQNNGV.

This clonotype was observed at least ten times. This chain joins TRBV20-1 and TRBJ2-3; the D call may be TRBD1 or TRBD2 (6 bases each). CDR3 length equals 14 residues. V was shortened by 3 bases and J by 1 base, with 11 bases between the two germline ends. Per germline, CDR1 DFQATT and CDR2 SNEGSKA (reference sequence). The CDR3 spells CSASRGLGTDTQYF. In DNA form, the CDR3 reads TGCAGTGCTAGCCGGGGGCTGGGCACAGATACGCAGTATTTT.

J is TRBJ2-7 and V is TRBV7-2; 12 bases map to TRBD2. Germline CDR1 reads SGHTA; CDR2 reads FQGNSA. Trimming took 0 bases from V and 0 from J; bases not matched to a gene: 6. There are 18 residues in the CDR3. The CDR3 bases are TGTGCCAGCAGCTTAGCGGTCCTAGCGGGAGGGAGCTCCTACGAGCAGTACTTC. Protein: CASSLAVLAGGSSYEQYF.

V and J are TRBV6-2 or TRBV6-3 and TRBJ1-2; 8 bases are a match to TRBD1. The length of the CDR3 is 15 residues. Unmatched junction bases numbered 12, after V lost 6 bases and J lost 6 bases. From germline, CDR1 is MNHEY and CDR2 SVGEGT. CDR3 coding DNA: TGTGCCAGCAGCCGACCCGCGGGACAGGTGGATGGCTACACCTTC. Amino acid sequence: CASSRPAGQVDGYTF.

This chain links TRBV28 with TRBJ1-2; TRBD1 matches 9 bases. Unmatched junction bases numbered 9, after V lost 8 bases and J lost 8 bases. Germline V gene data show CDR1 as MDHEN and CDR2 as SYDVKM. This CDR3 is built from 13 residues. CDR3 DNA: TGTGCCAGCGCGGTTTACAGGGGGCAAGGCTACACCTTC. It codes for CASAVYRGQGYTF.

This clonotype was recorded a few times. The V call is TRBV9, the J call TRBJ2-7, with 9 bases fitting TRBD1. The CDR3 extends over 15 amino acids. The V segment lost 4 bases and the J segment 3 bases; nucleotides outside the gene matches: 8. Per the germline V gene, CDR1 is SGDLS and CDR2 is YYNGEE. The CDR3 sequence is CASSLGGTGLYEQYF. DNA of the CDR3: TGTGCCAGCAGCCTCGGTGGGACAGGGCTCTACGAGCAGTACTTC.

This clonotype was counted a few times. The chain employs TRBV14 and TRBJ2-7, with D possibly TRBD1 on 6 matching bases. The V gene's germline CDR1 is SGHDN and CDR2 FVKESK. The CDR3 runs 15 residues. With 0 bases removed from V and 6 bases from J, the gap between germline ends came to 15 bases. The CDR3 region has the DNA TGTGCCAGCAGCCAAGAAGGGTTACCAGGGGCCGAGCAGTACTTC. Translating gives CASSQEGLPGAEQYF.